This passage covers 10 T cell receptor beta chains from one sample sequenced in a study of identical twins (dated by TCRdb to the mid-2010s). Libraries were built with 5' RACE. The data were produced on an Illumina HiSeq 2000. Clones were called with MiXCR by TCRdb after fastp trimmed the public reads at Q25, and only in-frame beta chains were retained. Duplicate CDR3 protein sequences are folded into a single record with the most common DNA and genes. This sample lists hundreds of thousands of distinct CDR3 sequences; about 7% were detected once. Approximately 3.6% of the sample comes from the top ten. Separately, the same data were catalogued under a study of yellow fever vaccine responses in identical twins.

The sequencing sample was made of memory (CD45RO+) T cells sorted from blood. The sample's cell subset or site label is to be understood as: CD45RO+ enriched T cells. These receptors all stem from a woman between 18 and 29 years old in good health.

The chain employs TRBV4-1 and TRBJ2-4; TRBD2 matches 11 bases. V lost 5 bases, J lost 7 bases, and 7 bases stayed unmatched. This CDR3 contains 15 residues. CDR1 MGHRA and CDR2 YSYEKL come from the germline V gene. The CDR3 protein is CASSVLAGGLNIQYF. The DNA of the CDR3 is TGCGCCAGCAGCGTGCTAGCGGGGGGCTTGAACATTCAGTACTTC.

This chain joins TRBV10-3 and TRBJ2-1; tentatively, D is TRBD2 (6 bases). The CDR3 sequence is 14 residues long. Trimming pared 7 bases from V and 7 bases from J, leaving 17 bases between. CDR1 is ENHRY, CDR2 SYGVKD, per germline. In DNA, the CDR3 is TGTGCCATCACTGACCCTTTCCGGGGGAATGAGCAGTTCTTC. This translates into CAITDPFRGNEQFF.

CDR3 bases: TGTGCCAGCAGTTTAGACGGCACTAGCACAGATACGCAGTATTTT. Protein: CASSLDGTSTDTQYF. The chain uses TRBV27 and TRBJ2-3; D is uncertain. CDR3 length: 15 amino acids. Trimming removed 2 bases from V and 0 bases from J, with 9 bases in between. The germline V gene has CDR1 MNHEY and CDR2 SMNVEV (reference sequence).

This clonotype has at least ten counts. This chain links TRBV7-9 with TRBJ2-7; D unclear. Between the trimmed V and J ends, which lost 1 base and 7 bases, there was a span of 8 bases. This CDR3 has 12 amino acids. Germline-derived CDR1 and CDR2 are SEHNR and FQNEAQ (reference sequence). CDR3 nucleotide sequence: TGTGCCAGCAGCTTAGGTTCGAGAGAGCAGTACGTC. Protein product: CASSLGSREQYV.

This clonotype has at least ten counts. This sequence joins TRBV12-3 or TRBV12-4 and TRBJ2-3, with 10 bases identical to TRBD1. With V trimmed by 5 bases and J by 4 bases, 12 bases remained unmatched. CDR3 length equals 17 residues. The CDR3 region has the DNA TGTGCCAGCAGTCCCGGGACAGGGGACCCTTACGCAGATACGCAGTATTTT. Amino acids: CASSPGTGDPYADTQYF.

This clonotype was counted a few times. This rearrangement joins TRBV11-2 to TRBJ2-7, with TRBD1 identical over 8 bases. This CDR3 has 16 amino acids. Germline CDR1 is SGHAT and CDR2 is FQNNGV. Losses at the gene ends were 0 bases for V and 8 bases for J; bases not matched to a gene: 12. The CDR3 DNA reads TGTGCCAGCAGCTTAGAGTCAGGACAGGGAAGGAGCAAGCAGTACGTC. It codes for CASSLESGQGRSKQYV.

This clonotype was counted many times. The J gene is TRBJ2-1, the V gene TRBV29-1, with TRBD2 matching over 7 bases. V was clipped by 7 bases and J by 6 bases; unmatched bases: 12. The CDR3 has 14 amino acids. Germline CDR1 is SQVTM and CDR2 is ANQGSEA. As DNA, the CDR3 is TGCAGCGCCGACGGGGGGATTAGCATCAATGAGCAGTTCTTC. Protein product: CSADGGISINEQFF.

The CDR3: CASSHSSRHDVEQFF. CDR3 nucleotide sequence: TGTGCCAGCAGCCACTCCTCAAGACATGATGTTGAGCAGTTCTTC. This rearrangement joins TRBV5-8 to TRBJ2-1; D is ambiguous. The CDR3 sequence is 15 residues long. Per germline, CDR1 SGHTS and CDR2 YDEGEE. V shed 4 bases and J shed 9 bases, with 20 bases lying between them.

The chain joins TRBV5-6 to TRBJ2-7, with 8 nucleotides matching TRBD1. The CDR3 runs to 15 residues. CDR1 is SGHDT, CDR2 YYEEEE, per germline. V dropped 4 bases and J dropped 3; count of bases not matched to a gene: 9. As DNA, the CDR3 is TGTGCCAGCAGCCCCCACCCCGGACAGGGCTACGAGCAGTACGTC. This encodes CASSPHPGQGYEQYV.

This chain links TRBV27 with TRBJ1-1; D uncertain. The CDR3 totals 11 residues. The germline CDR1 and CDR2 sequences are MNHEY and SMNVEV (reference sequence). Trimming left V 7 bases short and J 7 bases short, with 10 bases between. The CDR3 region has the DNA TGTGCCAGCAAGATGGCAGGTGAAGCTTTCTTT. Residues: CASKMAGEAFF.